One T cell receptor (beta chain) is described in this entry. The antigen is undetermined. Sorts that each held roughly 300,000 cells were run in triplicate for every CD8+ T cell subset. Cells classed as naive CD8+ T cells were CD45RO-CCR7+CD27+CD95-. The source of the sample is a study of CXCR3-negative and CXCR3-positive naive CD8 T cells. It was by 5' RACE with UMI labels that the TRB cDNA libraries were prepared. TCRdb re-called the 5' RACE reads and shows each CDR3 protein once, DNA omitted. In all, the sample yields tens of thousands of distinct CDR3 sequences. Notes on the study in general: Hydrophobicity of TRB CDR3s was greater in CXCR3-positive naive cells than in CXCR3-negative naive cells.

The sequenced sample consisted of naive CXCR3- CD8+ T cells from blood. The subset was: CD45RO-CCR7+CD27+CD95- naive CD8+ T cells lacking CXCR3 (TNR3-). This TCR came from a human donor in good health. Some clones in this sample may be carry-over from other donors' samples.

The CDR3 sequence: CASSLASYTSPPYEQYF. The chain uses TRBV7-2 and TRBJ2-7; with no DNA, the TCRdb D assignment of TRBD1 cannot be verified. The CDR3 consists of 17 residues. Germline values: CDR1 SGHTA, CDR2 FQGNSA.